The present entry profiles one T cell receptor (beta chain) with its context. The data are from a study of blood T cell repertoires in COVID-19. Across the whole study: The United States, Italy and Spain provided the acute and convalescent COVID-19 samples.

The table came from immunoSEQ multiplex PCR; TCRdb's copy has only in-frame clones and leaves some out. Of about 220,000 clones listed, 85% were seen once; the top ten hold about 2.4%. From germline, CDR1 is LGHDT and CDR2 YNNKEL (reference sequence). There are 17 residues in the CDR3. V lost 1 base, J lost 0 bases, and 5 bases stayed unmatched. The origin of this receptor is a woman in her 70s with COVID-19, enrolled during active disease. The sequencing sample was made of peripheral blood. The V gene is TRBV3-1 (or the pseudogene TRBV3-2), the J gene TRBJ2-1, with 8 bases identical to TRBD2. Here the CDR3 DNA reads TGTGCCAGCAGCCAAGGGAGCGGGAGAGGCTCCTACAATGAGCAGTTCTTC. This encodes CASSQGSGRGSYNEQFF.